Sequencing of this TCR beta chain was carried out in a study of CD8+ T cells in alopecia areata. Across the whole study: A 6-month off-drug phase came after tofacitinib, which had lasted 6 to 18 months.

Following RNA extraction, reverse transcription yielded cDNA that acted as the sequencing template. Some clones are missing from TCRdb's copy, which holds only in-frame ones; the method was immunoSEQ multiplex PCR. The data contain over 150,000 clones, roughly 64% of them singletons. This clone came up a few times. Its antigen is currently unknown. As to treatment: oral pan-JAK inhibitor, 5-10 mg twice daily. This CDR3 spans 14 amino acids. CDR1 is SGHRS, CDR2 YFSETQ, per germline. The V gene lost 0 bases and the J gene lost 2 bases, with 7 bases spanning the gap. Study-wide findings and caveats: Lesional scalp displayed greater clonality than normal scalp, most notably in alopecia totalis/universalis.

The chain recombines TRBV5-1 with TRBJ2-3; D is possibly TRBD1 (6 bases). Sequences were derived from CD4+ T cells sorted from blood, sampled at week 24, from a patient treated with tofacitinib. This TCR was recovered from a human donor with alopecia areata. As DNA, the CDR3 is TGCGCCAGCAGCTTGGAGGGGGACACAGATACGCAGTATTTT. It codes for CASSLEGDTDTQYF. The full variable domain, in which reference TRBV5-1 and TRBJ2-3 provide the parts outside the CDR3, is KAGVTQTPRYLIKTRGQQVTLSCSPISGHRSVSWYQQTPGQGLQFLFEYFSETQRNKGNFPGRFSGRQFSNSRSEMNVSTLELGDSALYLCASSLEGDTDTQYFGPGTRLTVL.